The T cell receptor (beta chain) described here comes from a study of memory CD4+ T cells and cytomegalovirus serostatus. The CDR3 has 11 amino acids. Trimming took 0 bases from V and 7 from J, leaving 6 bases between them. Germline-derived CDR1 and CDR2 are GTSNPN and SVGIG (reference sequence). The sort gate was single viable CD3+CD4+CD8-CD45RO+ cells for memory CD4+ T cells. Serostatus was set by detecting CMV pp150, pp28, p38, p52 IgG. The data were produced by immunoSEQ multiplex PCR, yet TCRdb's version contains in-frame clones alone and is incomplete. The sample lists roughly 60,000 clones, about 74% occurring once. Points from the study as a whole: CMV serostatus prediction reached median AUC 0.95, or 0.91 with US-trained model.

Note on this clone: Antigen specificity is unknown.

The chain has TRBV30 and TRBJ1-2; no definite D call. The specimen was memory CD4+ T cells from blood. This TCR was recovered from an adult in good health and CMV-seronegative. The CDR3 DNA is TGTGCCTGGAGTGTACTCTCTGGCTACACCTTC. It codes for CAWSVLSGYTF.